This is a list of T cell receptor beta chains from one sample in a study of blood T cells in healthy people across ages. MiXCR was run by TCRdb on the 5' RACE reads, yielding one entry per CDR3 protein. This table holds under 2,000,000 distinct CDR3 sequences, just under 50% found once. The specimen sequenced was blood. The receptors were sampled from a woman between 35 and 50 years old in good health. The conserved cysteine and the conserved F or W are not part of the CDR3 here.

TRBV12-5	TRBJ2-3	ASGLAGYTDTQY
TRBV24-1	TRBJ2-1	ATLSGAGGYNEQF
TRBV2	TRBJ2-5	ASSEALRRGQTQETQY
TRBV2	TRBJ1-4	ASSAPSGGEKLF
TRBV6-6	TRBJ1-4	ASSYFFGVQLF
TRBV20-1	TRBJ2-2	SASRGGQVGYTGELF
TRBV5-1	TRBJ2-5	ASSFPTFFRDSQETQY
TRBV6-1	TRBJ2-4	ASSESGLPNIQY
TRBV7-9	TRBJ2-5	ASSVVLGDEQY
TRBV12-3/TRBV12-4	TRBJ1-6	ASGTEPSPLH
TRBV9	TRBJ1-2	ASSPQWGGLYGYT
TRBV10-3	TRBJ2-1	GIKPGQGLNEQF
TRBV7-8	TRBJ1-1	ASSPIDAGLWAF
TRBV4-3	TRBJ1-2	ASSQDAGQGNYGYT
TRBV10-2	TRBJ2-1	ASLPAGVSLGNEQF
TRBV9	TRBJ2-1	ASSAKNRDGGEQF
TRBV20-1	TRBJ2-5	SARDDRRGTQY
TRBV5-5	TRBJ1-1	ASSSILLMNTEAF
TRBV4-2	TRBJ2-1	ASSRSRGGDSYNEQF
TRBV5-1	TRBJ2-3	ASSLMTASRTDTQY
TRBV4-3	TRBJ2-7	ASSRDPQTYNEQY
TRBV4-2	TRBJ2-5	ASSLVNLVPETQY
TRBV7-2	TRBJ1-2	ASSLATAFGSRYGYT
TRBV20-1	TRBJ2-2	SARDSRTGLPGELF
TRBV27	.	ASTGQGIYEQY